This TCR beta chain derives from a study of cytomegalovirus exposure and HLA in healthy donors. The study, taken as a whole, reports: Earlier results showed most TCR beta V segments being productive about 87% or about 30% of the time.

Concerning this clone: Its cognate antigen is unknown.

PCR amplification relied on 60 Vbeta primers (plus 13 Jbeta primers). Profiling relied on immunoSEQ multiplex PCR, and the TCRdb table lists in-frame clones only, not all of them. The sample lists fewer than 200,000 clones; approximately 77% were seen once. V lost 6 bases and J lost 5, with 13 bases in between. Germline loops: CDR1 MDHEN, CDR2 SYDVKM. The CDR3 has 13 amino acids. This TCR came from a male donor in good health and CMV-seronegative. What was sequenced was PBMCs. The J gene is TRBJ2-5, the V gene TRBV28; D call uncertain. CDR3 bases: TGTGCCAGCAGGACGACTTGGGTGGAGACCCAGTACTTC. It specifies CASRTTWVETQYF.